A single sample gave rise to the 22 T cell receptor beta chains below, sequenced in a study of blood T cell repertoires in COVID-19. TCRdb's table, derived via immunoSEQ multiplex PCR, lists solely in-frame clones and lacks some. The sample holds tens of thousands of clones, just over 85% seen once. Sequencing was done on a sample of peripheral blood. The receptors were gathered from an elderly woman with acute or convalescent COVID-19.

This chain links TRBV4-3 with TRBJ1-2; D remains unclear. From germline, CDR1 is LGHNA and CDR2 YSLEER. Trimming took off 0 bases at V and 7 bases at J, with 6 bases between the two ends. This CDR3 has 12 residues. CDR3 bases: TGCGCCAGCAGCCAAGAATCCCGTGGCTACACCTTC. This translates into CASSQESRGYTF.

CDR3 nucleotides: TGCGCCAGCAGCCTGACAGACCCAGGCACTGAAGCTTTCTTT. Protein sequence: CASSLTDPGTEAFF. This sequence joins TRBV5-1 and TRBJ1-1; a possible D gene is TRBD1 (5 bases). This CDR3 spans 14 amino acids. The germline gives CDR1 SGHRS, CDR2 YFSETQ. V gave up 4 bases and J gave up 4 bases, with 14 bases separating them. Full variable domain (rest looked up from reference TRBV5-1 and TRBJ1-1): KAGVTQTPRYLIKTRGQQVTLSCSPISGHRSVSWYQQTPGQGLQFLFEYFSETQRNKGNFPGRFSGRQFSNSRSEMNVSTLELGDSALYLCASSLTDPGTEAFFGQGTRLTVV.

On this clone: The germline gene is not matched at one end of the junction; a read error may be the cause. The chain uses TRBV7-7 and TRBJ2-1; 9 positions match TRBD1. This CDR3 spans 21 amino acids. CDR1 SSHAT and CDR2 FNYEAQ come from the germline V gene (reference sequence). The CDR3 region is CASRTEPRDRVPMSSYNEQFF. CDR3 sequence (DNA): TGTGCTAGCAGGACCGAACCCCGGGACAGGGTTCCGATGAGCTCCTACAATGAGCAGTTCTTC.

The rearrangement uses TRBV5-4 and TRBJ2-5; D gene uncertain. This CDR3 is 13 amino acids long. In germline, CDR1 is SGHNT, CDR2 YYREEE (reference sequence). The V end lost 6 bases, the J end lost 5 bases, and 14 bases lay between the germline ends. The CDR3 DNA is TGTGCCAGCAACTCTCCCCAATCGGAGACCCAGTACTTC. It specifies CASNSPQSETQYF.

This rearrangement joins TRBV6-6 to TRBJ1-4; tentatively, D is TRBD1 (5 bases). This CDR3 has 14 amino acids. The V and J ends lost 2 bases and 5 bases respectively, with 9 bases between them. Germline lookup yields CDR1 MNHNY and CDR2 SVGAGI (reference sequence). This CDR3 reads CASSYDRQNEKLFF. CDR3 DNA sequence: TGTGCCAGCAGTTACGACAGACAAAATGAAAAACTGTTTTTT.

This clone appeared a few times. The rearrangement links TRBV6-4 to TRBJ2-1, with 7 bases aligning to TRBD1. The CDR3 has 15 residues. Germline CDR1 reads MRHNA; CDR2 reads SNTAGT. V was pared by 3 bases and J by 3 bases, with 5 bases of the junction left unmatched. The CDR3 region has the DNA TGTGCCAGCAGTGAGGGCTCAGGGGGCTACAATGAGCAGTTCTTC. Its translation: CASSEGSGGYNEQFF.

V gene TRBV12-3 or TRBV12-4 combines with J gene TRBJ1-2; D ambiguous. V lost 2 bases to trimming and J lost 13 bases, with 14 bases between them. The CDR3 consists of 12 residues. The CDR3 loop reads CASSLKKQLLTF. The DNA of the CDR3 is TGTGCCAGCAGTTTAAAGAAACAGCTACTCACCTTC.

This chain connects TRBV7-2 to TRBJ2-7; D is possibly TRBD1 (6 bases). This CDR3 comprises 15 residues. Germline lookup yields CDR1 SGHTA and CDR2 FQGNSA. Trimming removed 5 bases at V and 7 bases at J, with 21 bases between. The CDR3 DNA reads TGTGCCAGCAGCCGCTCCCTTGGGGGCGATGGGGAGCAGTACTTC. Protein sequence: CASSRSLGGDGEQYF.

The chain combines TRBV10-3 with TRBJ2-5, with 11 bases identical to TRBD1. The ends lost 6 bases at V and 3 bases at J; junction bases unmatched: 3. This CDR3 region has 14 residues. Germline V gives CDR1 ENHRY, CDR2 SYGVKD. The CDR3 nucleotides read TGTGCCATCAGGAAGGGACAGGGGGAAGAGACCCAGTACTTC. It codes for CAIRKGQGEETQYF.

The chain is built from TRBV15 and TRBJ2-5, with D possibly matching TRBD2 (6 bases). V was pared by 5 bases and J by 7 bases, with 14 bases between. The germline gives CDR1 LNHNV, CDR2 YYDKDF (reference sequence). The CDR3 length is 13 residues. The CDR3 DNA sequence: TGTGCCACCAGCCTGAGACTAGAGGGGACCCAGTACTTC. It specifies CATSLRLEGTQYF.

The chain recombines TRBV7-2 with TRBJ1-1, with D possibly matching TRBD1 (6 bases). Germline-derived CDR1 and CDR2 are SGHTA and FQGNSA. The CDR3 sequence is 15 residues long. V lost 1 base and J 4 bases, leaving 13 bases between the germline ends. The CDR3 DNA follows: TGTGCCAGCAGCTTAGGATCGTTGGGGGCCACTGAAGCTTTCTTT. Protein: CASSLGSLGATEAFF.

V is TRBV27 and J is TRBJ2-2; TRBD2 matches 10 bases. The V and J ends lost 5 bases and 0 bases, in that order; junction bases with no gene match: 6. The CDR3 has 17 amino acids. The germline CDR1 and CDR2 sequences are MNHEY and SMNVEV (reference sequence). In DNA form, the CDR3 reads TGTGCCAGCAGTCCGCTCGGACTAGCGGCGAACACCGGGGAGCTGTTTTTT. It is translated as CASSPLGLAANTGELFF.

V usage is TRBV3-1 (or the pseudogene TRBV3-2) and J usage is TRBJ2-3, with D possibly matching TRBD2 (5 bases). Germline CDR1 and CDR2: LGHDT and YNNKEL (reference sequence). The CDR3 length is 14 residues. The germline V and J ends were trimmed by 3 bases and 2 bases, with 9 bases remaining between them. The DNA for the CDR3 is TGTGCCAGCAGCCACCGGGATTTCACAGATACGCAGTATTTT. Protein sequence: CASSHRDFTDTQYF.

The V and J genes are TRBV5-1 and TRBJ2-6; 10 positions match TRBD2. V trimming: 4 bases; J trimming: 0 bases; junction bases outside the gene matches: 7. This CDR3 region has 18 residues. The V gene's germline CDR1 is SGHRS and CDR2 YFSETQ. As DNA, the CDR3 is TGCGCCAGCAGCCAAGCTAGCGGGAGATCCTCTGGGGCCAACGTCCTGACTTTC. This gives the protein CASSQASGRSSGANVLTF.

This chain links TRBV7-6 with TRBJ2-7; TRBD2 matches at 10 bases. The junction had 10 bases not matched to a gene; V was cut back by 6 bases and J by 2 bases. Germline V lookup: CDR1 SGHVS, CDR2 FNYEAQ. CDR3 length: 16 amino acids. CDR3: CASRPLAGVRTYEQYF. In nucleotides, the CDR3 is TGTGCCAGCAGACCTCTAGCGGGAGTGAGGACCTACGAGCAGTACTTC.

The V and J genes are TRBV3-1 (or the pseudogene TRBV3-2) and TRBJ1-5; possible D gene TRBD1, 5 bases. The CDR3 extends over 15 amino acids. Germline assignment: CDR1 LGHDT and CDR2 YNNKEL (reference sequence). Trimming removed 1 base from V and 7 bases from J, with 14 bases in between. This CDR3 is CASSQVLGVGQPQHF. The CDR3, as DNA: TGTGCCAGCAGCCAAGTCTTAGGGGTAGGGCAGCCCCAGCATTTT.

The rearrangement joins TRBV12-5 to TRBJ2-1, with 11 bases matching TRBD1. Per germline, CDR1 LGHNT and CDR2 FRNRAP. V shed 2 bases, J shed 6 bases, and the junction held 15 bases outside the gene matches. The CDR3 extends over 19 amino acids. The CDR3, as DNA: TGTGCTAGTGGTTTGACTCGGGACAGGGGGTTTAAAGGGGTCAATGAGCAGTTCTTC. Protein: CASGLTRDRGFKGVNEQFF.

The gene calls are TRBV30 and TRBJ1-1, with no clear D. CDR1 is GTSNPN and CDR2 is SVGIG in the germline V gene (reference sequence). The CDR3 is 12 amino acids. V shed 2 bases and J shed 4 bases, with 8 bases lying between them. In DNA, the CDR3 is TGTGCCTGGAGTCAAACAGCCACTGAAGCTTTCTTT. It encodes CAWSQTATEAFF.

The rearrangement uses TRBV19 and TRBJ1-1; TRBD1 is a possible D gene (6 bases). The CDR3 is 16 amino acids. Per the germline V gene, CDR1 is LNHDA and CDR2 is SQIVND (reference sequence). V was cut by 1 base and J by 0 bases, with 12 bases left in between. The CDR3 coding sequence is TGTGCCAGTAGTATAGGCGGGGGACACCTGAACACTGAAGCTTTCTTT. It translates to CASSIGGGHLNTEAFF.

The chain recombines TRBV2 with TRBJ2-3; a weak D match, TRBD2 (6 bases). Trimming removed 7 bases at V and 6 bases at J, with 23 bases between. The germline CDR1 and CDR2 sequences are SNHLY and FYNNEI. The CDR3 sequence is 16 residues long. CDR3 nucleotide sequence: TGTGCCAGCAAGGAGGGATCTCCGAGGGGCCTGGATACGCAGTATTTT. As protein: CASKEGSPRGLDTQYF.

The rearrangement joins TRBV7-2 to TRBJ2-1, with a tentative D call TRBD2 (5 bases). Per germline, CDR1 SGHTA and CDR2 FQGNSA. The germline V and J ends were trimmed by 2 bases and 2 bases, with 10 bases remaining between them. The length of the CDR3 is 15 residues. This chain's CDR3 is CASSLIGETYNEQFF. DNA for the CDR3: TGTGCCAGCAGCTTAATCGGGGAGACCTACAATGAGCAGTTCTTC.

The chain employs TRBV9 and TRBJ1-4, with D tentatively TRBD1 (5 bases). The CDR3 has 13 residues. Germline assignment: CDR1 SGDLS and CDR2 YYNGEE. The V gene lost 4 bases and the J gene lost 6 bases, with 10 bases spanning the gap. The CDR3 nucleotides are TGTGCCAGCAGCATGGCCAGGGATGAAAAACTGTTTTTT. Amino acids: CASSMARDEKLFF.